This TCR beta chain was obtained from a study of PD-1 blockade in classical Hodgkin lymphoma. V lost 2 bases to trimming and J lost 3 bases; unmatched junction nucleotides: 4. Looked up from germline, CDR1 is ENHRY and CDR2 is SYGVKD. This CDR3 comprises 15 residues. Time point described: cycle 4 day 1 (C4D1), after 6 weeks of nivolumab. There was relapse after autologous stem cell transplantation in every patient, and there was variation in brentuximab vedotin exposure. Using immunoSEQ multiplex PCR, the repertoire was profiled, and TCRdb retains in-frame clones only, with some absent. The sample has around 92,000 clones; more than 80% are singletons.

The chain recombines TRBV10-3 with TRBJ2-7, with 10 nucleotides matching TRBD2. This clonotype originated in a human donor with classical Hodgkin lymphoma. This specimen was peripheral blood mononuclear cells (PBMCs), taken before the fourth cycle of nivolumab. CDR3 sequence reads: CAISEKPSGSYEQYF. The CDR3 DNA follows: TGTGCCATCAGTGAGAAGCCTAGCGGGAGCTACGAGCAGTACTTC.